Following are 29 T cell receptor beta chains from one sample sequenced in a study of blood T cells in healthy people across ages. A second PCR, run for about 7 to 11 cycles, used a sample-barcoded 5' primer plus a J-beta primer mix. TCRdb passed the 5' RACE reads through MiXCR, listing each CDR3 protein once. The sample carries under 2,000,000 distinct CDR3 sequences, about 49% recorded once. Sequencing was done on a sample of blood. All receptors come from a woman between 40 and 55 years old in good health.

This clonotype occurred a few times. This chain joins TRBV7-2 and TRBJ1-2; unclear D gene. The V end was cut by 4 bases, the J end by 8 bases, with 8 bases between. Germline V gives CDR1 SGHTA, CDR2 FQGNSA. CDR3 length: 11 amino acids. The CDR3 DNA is TGTGCCAGCAGCTGGGCTACGGGCTACACCTTC. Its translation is CASSWATGYTF.

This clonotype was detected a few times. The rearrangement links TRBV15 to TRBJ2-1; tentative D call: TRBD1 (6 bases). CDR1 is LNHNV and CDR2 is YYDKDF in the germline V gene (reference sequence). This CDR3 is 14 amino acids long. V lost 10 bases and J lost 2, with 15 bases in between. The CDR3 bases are TGTGCCATCCAGCAGGGGACGCCCTACAATGAGCAGTTCTTC. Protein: CAIQQGTPYNEQFF.

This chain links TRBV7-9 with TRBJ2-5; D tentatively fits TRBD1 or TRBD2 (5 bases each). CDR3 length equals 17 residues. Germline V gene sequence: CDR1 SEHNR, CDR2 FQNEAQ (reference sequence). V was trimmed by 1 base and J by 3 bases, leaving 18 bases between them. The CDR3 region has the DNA TGTGCCAGCAGCTTAGGGGGGTCCACAAGGAAAGAAGAGACCCAGTACTTC. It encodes CASSLGGSTRKEETQYF.

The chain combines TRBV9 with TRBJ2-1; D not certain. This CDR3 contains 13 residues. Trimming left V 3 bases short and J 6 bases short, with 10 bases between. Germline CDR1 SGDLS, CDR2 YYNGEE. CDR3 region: CASSGATGNEQFF. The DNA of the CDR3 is TGTGCCAGCAGCGGAGCGACTGGCAATGAGCAGTTCTTC.

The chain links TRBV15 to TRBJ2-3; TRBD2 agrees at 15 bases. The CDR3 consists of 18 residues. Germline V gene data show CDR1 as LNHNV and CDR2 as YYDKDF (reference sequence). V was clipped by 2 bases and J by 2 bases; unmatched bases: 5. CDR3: CATSRQGTSGGLTDTQYF. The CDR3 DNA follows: TGTGCCACCAGCAGACAAGGGACTAGCGGGGGGCTCACAGATACGCAGTATTTT.

The CDR3 nucleotides are TGTGCCAGCAGCCCTACTCGACTAGCGGGAGGGGGTCTGGATACGCAGTATTTT. It translates to CASSPTRLAGGGLDTQYF. This chain uses TRBV6-5 with TRBJ2-3; TRBD2 agrees at 14 bases. After removal of 6 bases from V and 6 bases from J, the junction contained 14 bases not matched to a gene. The CDR3 extends over 18 amino acids. CDR1 is MNHEY, CDR2 SVGAGI, per germline.

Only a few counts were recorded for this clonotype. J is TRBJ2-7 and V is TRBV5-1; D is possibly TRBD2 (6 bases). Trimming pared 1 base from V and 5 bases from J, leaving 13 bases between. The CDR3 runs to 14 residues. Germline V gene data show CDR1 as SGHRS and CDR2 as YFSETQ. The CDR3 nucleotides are TGCGCCAGCAGCTTGAATGGGGGGACGGACGAGCAGTACTTC. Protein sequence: CASSLNGGTDEQYF.

The CDR3: CASGRTGPNEKLFF. The CDR3 DNA sequence: TGTGCCAGCGGCCGGACAGGCCCTAATGAAAAACTGTTTTTT. The genes are TRBV6-5 and TRBJ1-4; TRBD1 matches at 7 bases. J was trimmed by 3 bases and V by 8 bases; bases with no gene match: 6. The CDR3 runs 14 residues. Germline lookup yields CDR1 MNHEY and CDR2 SVGAGI.

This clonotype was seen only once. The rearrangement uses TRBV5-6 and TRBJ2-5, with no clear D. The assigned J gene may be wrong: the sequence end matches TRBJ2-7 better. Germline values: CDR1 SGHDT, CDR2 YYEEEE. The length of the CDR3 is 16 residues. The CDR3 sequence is CASSRHGPASMGEQYF. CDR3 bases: TGTGCCAGCAGCCGCCATGGGCCCGCAAGTATGGGCGAGCAGTACTTC.

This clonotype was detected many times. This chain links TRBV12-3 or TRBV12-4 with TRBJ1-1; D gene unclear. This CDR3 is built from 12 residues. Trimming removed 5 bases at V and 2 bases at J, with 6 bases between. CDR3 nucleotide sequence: TGTGCCAGCAGTCGACCAAACACTGAAGCTTTCTTT. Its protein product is CASSRPNTEAFF.

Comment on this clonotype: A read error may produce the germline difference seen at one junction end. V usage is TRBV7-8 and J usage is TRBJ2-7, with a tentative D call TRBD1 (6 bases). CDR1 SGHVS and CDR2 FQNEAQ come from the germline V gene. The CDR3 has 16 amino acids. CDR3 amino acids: CASSQGPGTIQVERYF. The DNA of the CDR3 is TGTGCCAGCAGCCAAGGGCCCGGGACAATTCAGGTCGAGCGGTACTTC. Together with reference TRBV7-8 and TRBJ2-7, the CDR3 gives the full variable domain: GAGVSQSPRYKVAKRGQDVALRCDPISGHVSLFWYQQALGQGPEFLTYFQNEAQLDKSGLPSDRFFAERPEGSVSTLKIQRTQQEDSAVYLCASSQGPGTIQVERYFGPGTRLTVT.

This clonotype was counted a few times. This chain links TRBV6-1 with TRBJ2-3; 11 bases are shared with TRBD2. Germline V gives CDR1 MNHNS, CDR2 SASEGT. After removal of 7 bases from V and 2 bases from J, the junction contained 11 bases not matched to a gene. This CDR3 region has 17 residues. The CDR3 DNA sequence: TGTGCCAGCACCCGAGGGCTAGCGGGGGGCGACACAGATACGCAGTATTTT. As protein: CASTRGLAGGDTDTQYF.

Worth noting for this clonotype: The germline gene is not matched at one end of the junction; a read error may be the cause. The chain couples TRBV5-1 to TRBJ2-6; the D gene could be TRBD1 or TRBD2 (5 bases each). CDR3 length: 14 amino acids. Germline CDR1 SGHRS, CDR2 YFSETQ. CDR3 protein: CASSPPHGANVLTF. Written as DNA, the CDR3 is TGCGCCAGCAGCCCCCCCCACGGGGCCAACGTCCTGACTTTT.

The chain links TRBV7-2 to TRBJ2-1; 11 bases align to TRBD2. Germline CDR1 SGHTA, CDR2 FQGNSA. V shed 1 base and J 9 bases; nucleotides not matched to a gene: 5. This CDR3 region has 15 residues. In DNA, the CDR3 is TGTACCAGCAGCTTAGATAGCGGGGGGGCAAGTGAGCAGTTCTTC. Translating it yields CTSSLDSGGASEQFF.

The CDR3 spells CASSDPDRVYGYTF. CDR3 DNA sequence: TGTGCCAGCAGTGACCCGGACAGGGTCTATGGCTACACCTTC. The J gene is TRBJ1-2, the V gene TRBV6-2 or TRBV6-3; 8 bases fit TRBD1. With 5 bases clipped from V and 4 bases from J, the junction kept 6 bases outside the gene matches. The germline V gene encodes CDR1 MNHEY and CDR2 SVGEGT. The CDR3 extends over 14 amino acids.

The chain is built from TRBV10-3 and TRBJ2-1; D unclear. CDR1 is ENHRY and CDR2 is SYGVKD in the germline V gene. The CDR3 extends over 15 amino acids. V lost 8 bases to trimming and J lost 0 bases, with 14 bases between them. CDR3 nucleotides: TGTGCCATCCGGGTCAGCCGGAGCTCCTACAATGAGCAGTTCTTC. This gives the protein CAIRVSRSSYNEQFF.

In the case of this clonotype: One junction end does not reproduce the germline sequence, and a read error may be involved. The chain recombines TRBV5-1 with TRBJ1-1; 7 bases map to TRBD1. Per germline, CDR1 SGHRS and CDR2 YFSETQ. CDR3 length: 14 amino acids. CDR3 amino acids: CAGSPGQLNTEAFF. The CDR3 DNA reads TGCGCCGGCAGCCCGGGACAGTTGAACACTGAAGCTTTCTTT.

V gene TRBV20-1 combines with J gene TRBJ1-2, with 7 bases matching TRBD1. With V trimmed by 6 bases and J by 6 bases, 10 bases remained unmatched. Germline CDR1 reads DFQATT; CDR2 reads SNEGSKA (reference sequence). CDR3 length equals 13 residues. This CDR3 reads CSAAGGHDDGYTF. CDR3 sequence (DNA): TGCAGTGCGGCAGGGGGTCATGATGATGGCTACACCTTC.

Here the CDR3 reads CASSVEKSNSPLHF. In nucleotides, the CDR3 is TGCGCCAGCAGCGTGGAGAAGAGTAATTCACCCCTCCACTTT. This chain joins TRBV5-1 and TRBJ1-6; D unresolved. CDR1 SGHRS and CDR2 YFSETQ come from the germline V gene. The length of the CDR3 is 14 residues. Between the trimmed V and J ends, which lost 4 bases and 6 bases, there was a span of 11 bases.

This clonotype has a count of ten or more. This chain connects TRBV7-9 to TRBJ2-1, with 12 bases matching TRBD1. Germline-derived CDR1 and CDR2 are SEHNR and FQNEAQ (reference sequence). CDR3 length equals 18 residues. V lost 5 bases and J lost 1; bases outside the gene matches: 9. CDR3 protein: CASSQPGQGARSYNEQFF. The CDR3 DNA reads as TGTGCCAGCAGCCAACCGGGACAGGGGGCAAGGTCCTACAATGAGCAGTTCTTC. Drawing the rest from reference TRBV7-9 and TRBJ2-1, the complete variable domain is DTGVSQNPRHKITKRGQNVTFRCDPISEHNRLYWYRQTLGQGPEFLTYFQNEAQLEKSRLLSDRFSAERPKGSFSTLEIQRTEQGDSAMYLCASSQPGQGARSYNEQFFGPGTRLTVL.

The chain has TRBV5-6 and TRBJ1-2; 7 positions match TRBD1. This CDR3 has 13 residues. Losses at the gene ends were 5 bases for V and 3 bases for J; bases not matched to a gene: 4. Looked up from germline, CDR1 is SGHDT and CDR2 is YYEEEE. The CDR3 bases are TGTGCCAGCAGGACAGGGTTCTACTATGGCTACACCTTC. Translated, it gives CASRTGFYYGYTF.

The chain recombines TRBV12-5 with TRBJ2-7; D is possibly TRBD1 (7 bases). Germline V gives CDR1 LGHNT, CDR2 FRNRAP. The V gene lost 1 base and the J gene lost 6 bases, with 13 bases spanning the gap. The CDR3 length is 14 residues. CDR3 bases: TGTGCTAGTGGTTTGGGCCAGGGGGGCACCGAGCAGTACTTC. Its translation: CASGLGQGGTEQYF. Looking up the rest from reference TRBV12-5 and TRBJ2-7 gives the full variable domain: DARVTQTPRHKVTEMGQEVTMRCQPILGHNTVFWYRQTMMQGLELLAYFRNRAPLDDSGMPKDRFSAEMPDATLATLKIQPSEPRDSAVYFCASGLGQGGTEQYFGPGTRLTVT.

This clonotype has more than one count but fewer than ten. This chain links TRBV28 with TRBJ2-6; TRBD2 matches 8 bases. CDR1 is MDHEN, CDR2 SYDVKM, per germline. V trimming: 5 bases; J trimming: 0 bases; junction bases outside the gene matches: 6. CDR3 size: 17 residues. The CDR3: CASSILAAPSGANVLTF. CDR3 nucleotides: TGTGCCAGCAGTATACTAGCGGCGCCCTCTGGGGCCAACGTCCTGACTTTC.

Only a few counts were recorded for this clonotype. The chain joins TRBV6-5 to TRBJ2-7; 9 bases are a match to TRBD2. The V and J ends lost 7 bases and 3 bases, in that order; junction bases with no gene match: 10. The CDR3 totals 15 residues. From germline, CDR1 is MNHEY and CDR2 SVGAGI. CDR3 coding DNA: TGTGCCAGCACCCCCACTAGCGGGCCGATCTACGAGCAGTACTTC. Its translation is CASTPTSGPIYEQYF.

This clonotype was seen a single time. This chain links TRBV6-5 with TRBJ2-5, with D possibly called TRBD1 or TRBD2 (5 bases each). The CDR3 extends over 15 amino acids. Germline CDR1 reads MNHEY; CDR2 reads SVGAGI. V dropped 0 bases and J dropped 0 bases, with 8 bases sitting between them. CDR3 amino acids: CASSYSWGYQETQYF. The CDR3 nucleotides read TGTGCCAGCAGTTACTCCTGGGGGTACCAAGAGACCCAGTACTTC.

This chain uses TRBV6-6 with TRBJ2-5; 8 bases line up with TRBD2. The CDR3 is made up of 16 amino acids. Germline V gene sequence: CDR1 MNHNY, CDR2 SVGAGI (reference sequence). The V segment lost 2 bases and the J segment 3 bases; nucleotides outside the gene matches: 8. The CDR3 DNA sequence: TGTGCCAGCAGTTACGGTCTGACTAGCGCAGAAGAGACCCAGTACTTC. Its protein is CASSYGLTSAEETQYF.

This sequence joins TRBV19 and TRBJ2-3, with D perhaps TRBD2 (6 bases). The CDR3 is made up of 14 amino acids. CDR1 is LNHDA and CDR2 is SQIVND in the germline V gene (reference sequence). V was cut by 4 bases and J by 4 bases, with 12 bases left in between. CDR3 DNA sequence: TGTGCCAGTAGTAAGCCTAGCGAGGCAGATACGCAGTATTTT. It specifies CASSKPSEADTQYF.

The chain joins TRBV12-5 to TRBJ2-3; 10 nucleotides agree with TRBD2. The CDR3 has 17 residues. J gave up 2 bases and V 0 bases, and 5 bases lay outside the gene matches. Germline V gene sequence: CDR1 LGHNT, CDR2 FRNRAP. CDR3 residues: CASGLVLAGTITDTQYF. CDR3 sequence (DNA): TGTGCTAGTGGTTTGGTACTAGCGGGGACCATCACAGATACGCAGTATTTT.

For the CDR3, the DNA is TGTGCCAGCAGGGGGACCGGGGGGGAATACGAGCAGTACTTC. This sequence encodes CASRGTGGEYEQYF. This sequence joins TRBV2 and TRBJ2-7, with TRBD2 matching over 8 bases. Germline trimming cut 6 bases from V and 4 bases from J; bases unmatched to any gene: 8. The CDR3 covers 14 residues. CDR1 is SNHLY and CDR2 is FYNNEI in the germline V gene.